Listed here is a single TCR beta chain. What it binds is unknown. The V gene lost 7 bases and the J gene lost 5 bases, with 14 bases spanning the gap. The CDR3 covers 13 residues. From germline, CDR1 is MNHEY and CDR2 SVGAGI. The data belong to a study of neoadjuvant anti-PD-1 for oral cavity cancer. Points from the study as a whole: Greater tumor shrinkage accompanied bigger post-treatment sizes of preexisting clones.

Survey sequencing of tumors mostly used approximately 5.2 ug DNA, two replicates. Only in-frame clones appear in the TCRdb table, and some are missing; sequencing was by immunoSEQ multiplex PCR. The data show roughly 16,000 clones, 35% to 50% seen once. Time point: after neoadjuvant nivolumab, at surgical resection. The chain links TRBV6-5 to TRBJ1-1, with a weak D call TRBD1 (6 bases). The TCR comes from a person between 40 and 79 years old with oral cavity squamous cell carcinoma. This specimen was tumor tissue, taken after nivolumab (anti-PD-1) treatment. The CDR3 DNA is TGTGCCAGCACTCAAAGGGGGGTGACTGAAGCTTTCTTT. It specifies CASTQRGVTEAFF.